The source of this T cell receptor (beta chain) is a study of cytomegalovirus exposure and HLA in healthy donors. Overall study results and limits: Among the CMV-associated chains, three were confirmed in vitro as specific for CMV antigens. TCR beta chain V- and J-gene trimming was linked, in a later analysis, to a missense variant in DCLRE1C. Several top significant clusters appeared, in a later analysis, to be linked to common viral pathogens.

Note on this clone: Its antigen remains unknown.

V was clipped by 2 bases and J by 1 base, with 11 bases between them. CDR3 size: 15 residues. The germline gives CDR1 ENHRY, CDR2 SYGVKD. Researchers ran the PCR with 60 Vbeta and 13 Jbeta primers. Libraries were prepared by immunoSEQ multiplex PCR; TCRdb keeps only in-frame clonotypes and omits some of them. The sample consists of tens of thousands of clones, about 71% of them appearing once. The source of this sequence is a woman aged 50 to 65 in good health and CMV-seropositive. This chain joins TRBV10-3 and TRBJ2-5, with D tentatively TRBD1 (6 bases). The sequencing input was PBMCs. This chain's CDR3 is CAISEAAGVQETQYF. As DNA, the CDR3 is TGTGCCATCAGTGAGGCCGCAGGGGTCCAAGAGACCCAGTACTTC.